This T cell receptor beta chain is from a study of Ad26.COV2.S vaccination and SARS-CoV-2 variants. Study summary: Donor got 5x10^10 or 1x10^11 viral particles of Ad26.COV2.S.

The treatment was: roughly 20 received Ad26.COV2.S at low or high dose, single or two shots; about 5 received placebo; per-sample allocation not given. All samples were drawn on day 63, counting from the first vaccine or placebo injection. This CDR3 is 15 amino acids long. Losses at the gene ends were 5 bases for V and 6 bases for J; bases not matched to a gene: 13. Germline V gene lookup returns CDR1 GTSNPN and CDR2 SVGIG (reference sequence). As to this clone: Its antigen remains unidentified.

Sequencing was performed with immunoSEQ multiplex PCR; in TCRdb, only in-frame clones are kept and a portion is missing. The sample holds 350,000 to 450,000 clones, around 86% seen once. Whole-study results and caveats: Following vaccination, spike-specific CD8+ and CD4+ T cell responses reportedly exhibited substantial breadth.

Sequencing used peripheral blood, obtained in a trial of Ad26.COV2.S vaccine versus placebo. The TCR sequence derives from a person aged 18-65 years who received the Ad26.COV2.S COVID-19 vaccine or a placebo. The V gene is TRBV30, the J gene TRBJ2-4; 7 bases line up with TRBD2. In DNA form, the CDR3 reads TGTGCCTGGGGCCGGTGGGGGGGAGGTTTAAACATTCAGTACTTC. Amino acids: CAWGRWGGGLNIQYF. The full variable domain, completed using reference TRBV30 and TRBJ2-4, is SQTIHQWPATLVQPVGSPLSLECTVEGTSNPNLYWYRQAAGRGLQLLFYSVGIGQISSEVPQNLSASRPQDRQFILSSKKLLLSDSGFYLCAWGRWGGGLNIQYFGAGTRLSVL.